The next 12 T cell receptor beta chains were all read from a single sample in a study of blood T cells in healthy people across ages. Together with a sample-barcoded 5' primer, a J-beta primer mix was included in a second PCR lasting roughly 7 to 11 cycles. TCRdb processed the 5' RACE reads anew with MiXCR; each CDR3 protein has one entry. The data show some 1.5 million distinct CDR3 sequences, roughly 43% seen once. Material: blood. The receptors stem from a woman aged 18-29 years in good health.

This clonotype was seen once. This sequence joins TRBV28 and TRBJ2-1; D perhaps matches TRBD2 (6 bases). Trimming removed 6 bases at V and 3 bases at J, with 12 bases between. Germline-derived CDR1 and CDR2 are MDHEN and SYDVKM. The CDR3 has 14 residues. The CDR3 sequence: CASRPGLHYNEQFF. The CDR3 nucleotides read TGTGCCAGCAGGCCGGGACTCCACTACAATGAGCAGTTCTTC.

This clonotype was counted between two and nine times. V and J are TRBV10-3 and TRBJ2-3, with 9 nucleotides matching TRBD2. V shed 4 bases, J shed 3 bases, and the junction held 5 bases outside the gene matches. The CDR3 sequence is 15 residues long. CDR1 and CDR2 (germline): ENHRY, SYGVKD. As DNA, the CDR3 is TGTGCCATCAGTGGCGCGGGAGGGCCAACAGATACGCAGTATTTT. It codes for CAISGAGGPTDTQYF.

This clonotype was detected a few times. V and J are TRBV29-1 and TRBJ2-5; D perhaps matches TRBD1 (5 bases). V gave up 6 bases and J gave up 2 bases, with 16 bases separating them. The CDR3 extends over 14 amino acids. Germline V gives CDR1 SQVTM, CDR2 ANQGSEA. The CDR3 spells CSVPDIFIQETQYF. The CDR3 coding sequence is TGCAGCGTGCCGGACATCTTCATTCAAGAGACCCAGTACTTC.

The chain carries TRBV29-1 and TRBJ2-1; TRBD2 agrees at 8 bases. From germline, CDR1 is SQVTM and CDR2 ANQGSEA. V lost 5 bases, J lost 6 bases, and 6 bases stayed unmatched. CDR3 length equals 13 residues. CDR3 residues: CSVLIAGSNEQFF. In DNA, the CDR3 is TGCAGCGTTCTAATAGCGGGGAGCAATGAGCAGTTCTTC.

This clonotype was seen ten or more times. The chain links TRBV9 to TRBJ2-7; D not resolved. Germline CDR1 is SGDLS and CDR2 is YYNGEE. This CDR3 spans 14 amino acids. V was trimmed by 0 bases and J by 2 bases, leaving 9 bases between them. The CDR3 is CASSVGGRAYEQYF. The CDR3 coding sequence is TGTGCCAGCAGCGTAGGAGGCAGAGCCTACGAGCAGTACTTC.

The V and J genes are TRBV7-2 and TRBJ1-1; perhaps TRBD1 as D (6 bases). V was clipped by 2 bases and J by 7 bases, with 14 bases between them. Germline-derived CDR1 and CDR2 are SGHTA and FQGNSA. The length of the CDR3 is 14 residues. CDR3 sequence: CASSLFGGRGEAFF. The CDR3 nucleotides read TGTGCCAGCAGCTTATTTGGGGGGCGCGGTGAAGCTTTCTTT.

The V call is TRBV11-2, the J call TRBJ2-2; unclear D gene. CDR1 is SGHAT, CDR2 FQNNGV, per germline. The CDR3 runs 17 residues. Trimming took 3 bases from V and 0 from J, leaving 14 bases between them. In nucleotides, the CDR3 is TGTGCCAGCAGCTTCCATAGTGGGTCGTCGAACACCGGGGAGCTGTTTTTT. As protein: CASSFHSGSSNTGELFF.

The count of this clonotype is one. The rearrangement joins TRBV29-1 to TRBJ1-4; D call uncertain. The CDR3 contains 14 residues. Germline V CDR1 and CDR2: SQVTM, ANQGSEA. Trimming stripped 7 bases from V and 0 bases from J, with 12 bases between. CDR3 loop: CSALISPTNEKLFF. CDR3 in DNA: TGCAGCGCATTAATCAGCCCAACTAATGAAAAACTGTTTTTT.

V and J are TRBV11-3 and TRBJ2-3; 8 bases are shared with TRBD2. The germline V gene encodes CDR1 SGHNT and CDR2 YENEEA. The V and J ends lost 4 bases and 5 bases, in that order; junction bases with no gene match: 5. The CDR3 sequence is 14 residues long. The CDR3 DNA follows: TGTGCCAGCAGCTCGACTAGCGAGGGAGATACGCAGTATTTT. Protein: CASSSTSEGDTQYF. The variable domain in full, completed from reference TRBV11-3 and TRBJ2-3, reads EAGVVQSPRYKIIEKKQPVAFWCNPISGHNTLYWYLQNLGQGPELLIRYENEEAVDDSQLPKDRFSAERLKGVDSTLKIQPAELGDSAVYLCASSSTSEGDTQYFGPGTRLTVL.

In the case of this clonotype: At one of its ends the junction is not consistent with the germline gene, which may arise from a read error. The chain uses TRBV12-3 or TRBV12-4 and TRBJ1-1; TRBD1 matches 9 bases. This CDR3 has 13 amino acids. The CDR3 sequence is CASRATQGAEVFF. The CDR3 DNA reads TGTGCCAGCAGAGCTACACAGGGGGCTGAAGTTTTCTTT.

CDR3 region: CSVEPGSGSEQYF. As DNA, the CDR3 is TGCAGCGTTGAACCGGGATCTGGGTCTGAGCAGTACTTC. The gene calls are TRBV29-1 and TRBJ2-7, with a possible D match to TRBD2 (5 bases). Looked up from germline, CDR1 is SQVTM and CDR2 is ANQGSEA. The V end was cut by 2 bases, the J end by 7 bases, with 15 bases between. There are 13 residues in the CDR3.

This clonotype was recorded a few times. This rearrangement joins TRBV2 to TRBJ2-3; no clear D gene. Germline values: CDR1 SNHLY, CDR2 FYNNEI. This CDR3 has 10 amino acids. The CDR3 nucleotides are TGTGTCAGATCTAGGGATACGCAGTATTTT. Residues: CVRSRDTQYF.